This TCR beta chain was documented in a study of shared clonotypes between healthy human individuals. The study, taken as a whole, reports: Around 4.9% of naive CD4 clonotypes were shared across several donors. Rarefaction demonstrated incomplete sorted-subset sequencing despite large depth.

This table comes from immunoSEQ multiplex PCR, and its TCRdb copy is limited to in-frame clones, with some not included. The sample lists over a million clones, 78% occurring once. A note on this clone: The antigen is not known.

The V end lost 3 bases, the J end lost 0 bases, and 9 bases lay between the germline ends. The CDR3 consists of 15 residues. CDR1 is MDHEN and CDR2 is SYDVKM in the germline V gene. This chain links TRBV28 with TRBJ1-5; D remains unclear. The specimen was memory CD4+ T cells from PBMCs. Subset meaning: CD45RA-negative fraction. This sequence was found in a young man in good health. Some clones in this sample may be carry-over from other donors' samples. CDR3 sequence: CASSLVGYSNQPQHF. As DNA, the CDR3 is TGTGCCAGCAGTTTGGTGGGCTATAGCAATCAGCCCCAGCATTTT. The whole variable domain, filled in from reference TRBV28 and TRBJ1-5, reads DVKVTQSSRYLVKRTGEKVFLECVQDMDHENMFWYRQDPGLGLRLIYFSYDVKMKEKGDIPEGYSVSREKKERFSLILESASTNQTSMYLCASSLVGYSNQPQHFGDGTRLSIL.